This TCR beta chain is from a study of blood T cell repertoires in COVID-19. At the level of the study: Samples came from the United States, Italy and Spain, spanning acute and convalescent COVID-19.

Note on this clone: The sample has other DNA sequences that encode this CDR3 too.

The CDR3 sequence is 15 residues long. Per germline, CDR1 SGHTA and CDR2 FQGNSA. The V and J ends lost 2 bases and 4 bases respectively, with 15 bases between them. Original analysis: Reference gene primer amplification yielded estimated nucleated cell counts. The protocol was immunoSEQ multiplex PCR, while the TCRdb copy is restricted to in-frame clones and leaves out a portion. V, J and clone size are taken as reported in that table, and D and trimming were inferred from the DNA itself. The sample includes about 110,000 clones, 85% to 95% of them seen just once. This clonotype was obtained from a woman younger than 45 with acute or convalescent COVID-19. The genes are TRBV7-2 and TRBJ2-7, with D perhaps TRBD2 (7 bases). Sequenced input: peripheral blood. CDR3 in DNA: TGTGCCAGCAGCTTATCGCGGGGGCGTGCTTACGAGCAGTACTTC. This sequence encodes CASSLSRGRAYEQYF.